The clone carrying this T cell receptor (beta chain) appeared many times. Its antigen is not known. About 10 milliliters of peripheral blood were drawn from each donor into EDTA-treated tubes. Every sample yielded at least 7 million isolated PBMCs. The CDR3 loop spans 17 amino acids. Trimming stripped 1 base from V and 3 bases from J, with 18 bases between. Germline assignment: CDR1 LNHNV and CDR2 YYDKDF (reference sequence). Through a sample-barcoded 5' primer and a J-beta primer mix, a second PCR was run for roughly 7 to 11 cycles. TCRdb re-called the 5' RACE reads with MiXCR, one entry per CDR3 protein. The table records 630,000 or so distinct CDR3 sequences, less than 40% of them present only once. These data are taken from a study of blood T cells in healthy people across ages. Study results and limitations: Diversity was higher, and naive CD4+ cells more numerous, in long-lived donors than in aged donors.

Specimen: blood. This chain joins TRBV15 and TRBJ2-5; tentative D call: TRBD1 (5 bases). The receptor's source is an elderly woman in good health. The CDR3, as DNA: TGTGCCACCAGCAGAGTGGTACAGGTTTATGGGGAAGAGACCCAGTACTTC. Amino acids: CATSRVVQVYGEETQYF.